This TCR beta chain was sequenced for a study of PD-1 and CTLA-4 blockade in melanoma. Trimming cost V 5 bases and J 8 bases, with 15 bases left between them. The CDR3 covers 13 residues. Germline CDR1 SGHAT, CDR2 FQNNGV. This clone appeared a single time. Method: immunoSEQ multiplex PCR; TCRdb's copy keeps in-frame clones and lacks some. The sample carries about 21,000 clones, approximately 88% recorded once. This clonotype originated in a human donor with melanoma. This chain uses TRBV11-2 with TRBJ1-2, with D unclear. The sample was CD8+ T cells from peripheral blood, taken before anti-PD-1 treatment. Here the CDR3 reads CASSRPVGLGYTF. CDR3 coding DNA: TGTGCCAGCAGCCGACCTGTGGGGTTGGGCTACACCTTC.